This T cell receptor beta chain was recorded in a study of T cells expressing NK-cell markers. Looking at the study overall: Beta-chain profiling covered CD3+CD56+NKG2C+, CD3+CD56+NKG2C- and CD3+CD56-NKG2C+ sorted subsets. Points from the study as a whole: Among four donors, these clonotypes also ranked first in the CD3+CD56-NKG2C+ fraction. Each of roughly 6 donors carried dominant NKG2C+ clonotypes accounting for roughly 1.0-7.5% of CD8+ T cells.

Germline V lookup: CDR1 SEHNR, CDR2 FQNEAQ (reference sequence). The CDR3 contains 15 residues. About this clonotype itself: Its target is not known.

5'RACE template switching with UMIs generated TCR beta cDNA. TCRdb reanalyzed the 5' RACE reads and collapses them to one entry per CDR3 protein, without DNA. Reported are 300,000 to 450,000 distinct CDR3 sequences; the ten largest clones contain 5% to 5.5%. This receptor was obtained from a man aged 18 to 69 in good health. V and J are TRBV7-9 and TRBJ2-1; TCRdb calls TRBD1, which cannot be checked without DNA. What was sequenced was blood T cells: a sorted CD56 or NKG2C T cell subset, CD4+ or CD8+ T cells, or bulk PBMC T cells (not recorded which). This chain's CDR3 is CASSLRTGVGNEQFF.